The 14 T cell receptor beta chains listed next were all sequenced from one sample in a study of T cells in Graves' hyperthyroidism and ophthalmopathy. Amplification of TCR beta CDR3 regions used RNA as the template. TCR CDR3 underwent first-round RT-PCR with the HTBI primer set. TCRdb fed the multiplex PCR reads into MiXCR, producing one record per CDR3 protein. The profile shows a few hundred thousand distinct CDR3 sequences, roughly 15% of them singletons. Input material: blood. The receptors originated from a woman aged 18-29 years with Graves' hyperthyroidism.

The chain recombines TRBV4-1 with TRBJ2-5; no reliable D call. V was pared by 1 base and J by 4 bases, with 7 bases between. The CDR3 is 13 residues long. Germline V gene data show CDR1 as MGHRA and CDR2 as YSYEKL. DNA for the CDR3: TGCGCCAGCAGCCAAGGGTTATTAGAGACCCAGTACTTC. It translates to CASSQGLLETQYF.

There are many counts of this clonotype. This rearrangement joins TRBV20-1 to TRBJ2-1; 11 nucleotides agree with TRBD2. Germline V gene data show CDR1 as DFQATT and CDR2 as SNEGSKA (reference sequence). The CDR3 has 16 residues. V was clipped by 1 base and J by 0 bases; unmatched bases: 2. CDR3 DNA: TGCAGTGCTAGAGCTAGCGGGAGGAGCTCCTACAATGAGCAGTTCTTC. The encoded protein is CSARASGRSSYNEQFF.

This clonotype came up a few times. This rearrangement joins TRBV6-2 or TRBV6-3 to TRBJ1-3; D is ambiguous. The germline V gene encodes CDR1 MNHEY and CDR2 SVGEGT. Trimming removed 2 bases from V and 0 bases from J, with 11 bases in between. CDR3 length: 16 residues. CDR3 bases: TGTGCCAGCAGTTACCCCCGGGCAAGCTCTGGAAACACCATATATTTT. It translates to CASSYPRASSGNTIYF.

A few counts support this clonotype. This rearrangement joins TRBV15 to TRBJ2-3, with 11 bases fitting TRBD2. Germline V gives CDR1 LNHNV, CDR2 YYDKDF (reference sequence). The CDR3 loop spans 18 amino acids. The J segment lost 4 bases and the V segment lost 0 bases, leaving 9 bases of the junction unmatched. CDR3 amino acids: CATSRDLASGRRADTQYF. The CDR3 nucleotides are TGTGCCACCAGCAGAGATTTGGCTAGCGGGAGGCGGGCAGATACGCAGTATTTT.

This clonotype was observed at least ten times. The chain links TRBV28 to TRBJ2-7; 12 bases fit TRBD2. V lost 5 bases to trimming and J lost 1 base; unmatched junction nucleotides: 12. The CDR3 length is 18 residues. Germline CDR1 MDHEN, CDR2 SYDVKM. The CDR3 loop reads CASSPLFSSGRGSYEQYF. Here the CDR3 DNA reads TGTGCCAGCAGTCCACTGTTCTCTAGCGGGAGGGGATCCTACGAGCAGTACTTC.

This chain links TRBV10-3 with TRBJ2-2, with 7 bases matching TRBD1. Per germline, CDR1 ENHRY and CDR2 SYGVKD. CDR3 length: 15 amino acids. The trim removed 3 bases at V and 6 bases at J, leaving 7 bases unmatched. This chain's CDR3 is CAISDEGTGAGELFF. The CDR3 region has the DNA TGTGCCATCAGTGATGAGGGAACAGGGGCCGGGGAGCTGTTTTTT.

This clonotype was seen many times. The chain combines TRBV7-2 with TRBJ2-1; TRBD2 matches 11 bases. The CDR3 runs to 15 residues. The junction had 8 bases not matched to a gene; V was cut back by 6 bases and J by 7 bases. Germline CDR1 and CDR2: SGHTA and FQGNSA. The CDR3 reads CASRHTSGRWNEQFF. The CDR3 region has the DNA TGTGCCAGCAGACACACTAGCGGGAGATGGAATGAGCAGTTCTTC.

In this sample, this clonotype turned up a few times. The chain uses TRBV5-1 and TRBJ2-7, with 16 bases that match TRBD2. V was clipped by 1 base and J by 5 bases; unmatched bases: 21. CDR1 is SGHRS and CDR2 is YFSETQ in the germline V gene. This CDR3 contains 22 residues. Written as DNA, the CDR3 is TGCGCCAGCAGCTTGCCAATTTCGGACAGACTTGGGACTAGCGGGAGGGCGAACGAGCAGTACTTC. This codes for CASSLPISDRLGTSGRANEQYF.

This clonotype has a count of ten or more. The chain is built from TRBV3-1 and TRBJ2-3, with D possibly matching TRBD1 (5 bases). Germline assignment: CDR1 LGHDT and CDR2 YNNKEL (reference sequence). The CDR3 is 14 residues long. V was pared by 1 base and J by 3 bases, with 8 bases between. CDR3 nucleotide sequence: TGTGCCAGCAGCCAAGCCAGGGAAACAGATACGCAGTATTTT. This codes for CASSQARETDTQYF.

The J gene is TRBJ1-4, the V gene TRBV5-5, with D hard to call. Germline-derived CDR1 and CDR2 are SGHKS and YYEKEE (reference sequence). CDR3 size: 15 residues. V was shortened by 0 bases and J by 0 bases, with 6 bases between the two germline ends. The CDR3 DNA reads TGTGCCAGCAGCTTGGAGCTTGCAACTAATGAAAAACTGTTTTTT. Translating it yields CASSLELATNEKLFF. Full variable domain (outside the CDR3, taken from reference TRBV5-5 and TRBJ1-4): DAGVTQSPTHLIKTRGQQVTLRCSPISGHKSVSWYQQVLGQGPQFIFQYYEKEERGRGNFPDRFSARQFPNYSSELNVNALLLGDSALYLCASSLELATNEKLFFGSGTQLSVL.

Comment on this clonotype: This may come from a read error, since a much larger clone is one base off. CDR3 bases: TGCGCCAGCAGCCAACGGGTACAGGGCTCGGTCAATGAGCAGTTCTTC. It translates to CASSQRVQGSVNEQFF. The genes are TRBV4-3 and TRBJ2-1, with D possibly matching TRBD1 (6 bases). Germline-derived CDR1 and CDR2 are LGHNA and YSLEER. This CDR3 comprises 16 residues. Trimming removed 2 bases from V and 6 bases from J, with 17 bases in between.

This clonotype was seen many times. The chain is built from TRBV7-8 and TRBJ2-1; D is unclear. Germline-derived CDR1 and CDR2 are SGHVS and FQNEAQ. V lost 7 bases, J lost 0 bases, and 10 bases lay in between. The CDR3 consists of 14 residues. The CDR3 sequence: CASTSVSSYNEQFF. The CDR3 nucleotides are TGTGCCAGCACGAGCGTTAGCTCCTACAATGAGCAGTTCTTC.

The rearrangement joins TRBV7-8 to TRBJ1-3; D possibly corresponds to TRBD1 (5 bases). Trimming took off 2 bases at V and 2 bases at J, with 13 bases between the two ends. Germline V gene sequence: CDR1 SGHVS, CDR2 FQNEAQ. The CDR3 runs to 16 residues. The CDR3 region has the DNA TGTGCCAGCAGCTTACGGCAGGGATGGGCTGGAAACACCATATATTTT. It specifies CASSLRQGWAGNTIYF.

Many counts were recorded for this clonotype. This chain uses TRBV12-3 or TRBV12-4 with TRBJ2-1; 8 positions match TRBD2. CDR3 length: 17 residues. Germline trimming cut 1 base from V and 7 bases from J; bases unmatched to any gene: 12. The CDR3 region is CASSLDGRGSGGNEQFF. The CDR3 nucleotides are TGTGCCAGCAGTTTAGACGGTCGCGGGAGCGGGGGAAATGAGCAGTTCTTC.